The present entry profiles one T cell receptor (beta chain) with its context. Using immunoSEQ multiplex PCR, the repertoire was profiled, and TCRdb retains in-frame clones only, with some absent. The sample shows about 68,000 clones, almost 85% of them seen only once. This sample was included in a study of blood T cell repertoires in COVID-19. CDR3 length: 16 amino acids. Trimming at V came to 4 bases and at J to 5 bases, leaving 10 bases not matched to a gene. Germline values: CDR1 LGHNA, CDR2 YSLEER. The sequenced material came from peripheral blood. The TCR comes from a man aged 45 to 65 with active COVID-19. The genes are TRBV4-3 and TRBJ2-5; 10 nucleotides agree with TRBD1. This CDR3 is CASSPRTGGGEETQYF. In DNA, the CDR3 is TGCGCCAGCAGCCCTAGGACAGGGGGTGGGGAGGAGACCCAGTACTTC.